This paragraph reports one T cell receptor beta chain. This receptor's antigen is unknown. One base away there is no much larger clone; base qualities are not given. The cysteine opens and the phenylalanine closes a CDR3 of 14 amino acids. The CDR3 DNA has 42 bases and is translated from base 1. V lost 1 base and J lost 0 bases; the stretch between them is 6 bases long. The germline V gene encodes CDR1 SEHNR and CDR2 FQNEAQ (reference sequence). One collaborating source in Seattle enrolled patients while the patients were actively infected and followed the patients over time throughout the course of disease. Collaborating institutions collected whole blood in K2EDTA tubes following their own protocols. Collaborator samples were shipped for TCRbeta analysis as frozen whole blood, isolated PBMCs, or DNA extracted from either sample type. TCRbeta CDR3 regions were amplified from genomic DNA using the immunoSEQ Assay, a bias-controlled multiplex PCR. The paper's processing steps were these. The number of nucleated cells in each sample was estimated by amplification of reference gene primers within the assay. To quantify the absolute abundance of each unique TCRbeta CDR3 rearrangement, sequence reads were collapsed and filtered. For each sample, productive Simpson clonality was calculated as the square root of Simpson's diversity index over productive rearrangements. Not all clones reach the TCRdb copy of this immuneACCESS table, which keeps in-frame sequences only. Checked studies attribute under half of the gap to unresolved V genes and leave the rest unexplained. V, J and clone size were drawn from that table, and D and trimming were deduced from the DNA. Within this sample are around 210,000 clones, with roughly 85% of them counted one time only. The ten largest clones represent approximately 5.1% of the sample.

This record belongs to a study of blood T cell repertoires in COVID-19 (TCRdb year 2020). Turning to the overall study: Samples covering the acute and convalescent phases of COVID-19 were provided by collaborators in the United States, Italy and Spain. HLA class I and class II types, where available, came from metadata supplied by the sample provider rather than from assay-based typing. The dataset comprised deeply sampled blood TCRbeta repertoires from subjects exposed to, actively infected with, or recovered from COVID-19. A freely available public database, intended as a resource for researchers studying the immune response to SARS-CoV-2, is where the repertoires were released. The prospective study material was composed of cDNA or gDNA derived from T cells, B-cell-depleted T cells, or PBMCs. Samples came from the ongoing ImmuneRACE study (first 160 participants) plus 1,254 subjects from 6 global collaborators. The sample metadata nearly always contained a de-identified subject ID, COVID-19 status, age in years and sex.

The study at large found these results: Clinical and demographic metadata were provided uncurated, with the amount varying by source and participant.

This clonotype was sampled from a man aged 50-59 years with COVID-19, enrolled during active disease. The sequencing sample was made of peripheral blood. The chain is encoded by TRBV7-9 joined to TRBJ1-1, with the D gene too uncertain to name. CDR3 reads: CASSLVGLNTEAFF. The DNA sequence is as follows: TGTGCCAGCAGCTTAGTCGGTCTGAACACTGAAGCTTTCTTT.